Following are 14 T cell receptor beta chains from one sample sequenced in a study of cytomegalovirus exposure and HLA in healthy donors. Primers for the PCR totalled 60 Vbeta and 13 Jbeta. TCRdb's copy holds only in-frame clones and misses some; the assay was immunoSEQ multiplex PCR. The table records 150,000 to 200,000 clones, over 60% of them present only once. Sequencing input: PBMCs. The receptors were sampled from a girl aged 10 to 17 in good health and CMV-seronegative.

This clone was observed a few times. This chain uses TRBV6-6 with TRBJ2-3; 12 bases match TRBD2. The CDR3 is 16 residues long. The V segment lost 8 bases and the J segment 2 bases; nucleotides outside the gene matches: 8. Germline CDR1 and CDR2: MNHNY and SVGAGI (reference sequence). CDR3 loop: CASPPTSGGYTDTQYF. The CDR3 DNA sequence: TGTGCCAGCCCCCCGACTAGCGGGGGATACACAGATACGCAGTATTTT.

This chain links TRBV5-1 with TRBJ1-1; D uncertain. Germline CDR1 reads SGHRS; CDR2 reads YFSETQ. The CDR3 sequence is 13 residues long. V lost 2 bases and J lost 0, with 5 bases in between. The CDR3 reads CASSLGVNTEAFF. The DNA of the CDR3 is TGCGCCAGCAGCTTAGGAGTGAACACTGAAGCTTTCTTT.

The chain is built from TRBV6-5 and TRBJ1-2; a possible D gene is TRBD1 (5 bases). Germline lookup yields CDR1 MNHEY and CDR2 SVGAGI. V lost 0 bases and J 5 bases, leaving 13 bases between the germline ends. CDR3 length: 15 amino acids. The CDR3 here is CASSYSIGARYGYTF. Written as DNA, the CDR3 is TGTGCCAGCAGTTACTCGATAGGGGCTCGGTATGGCTACACCTTC.

This sequence joins TRBV6-5 and TRBJ1-1; the D gene is possibly TRBD1 (5 bases). V lost 4 bases to trimming and J lost 10 bases, with 22 bases between them. The germline V gene has CDR1 MNHEY and CDR2 SVGAGI. The CDR3 has 15 residues. DNA of the CDR3: TGTGCCAGCAGTTTATTTGACCGGGACTCCAAAAGAGCTTTCTTT. This gives the protein CASSLFDRDSKRAFF.

V is TRBV6-5 and J is TRBJ1-2; no definite D call. Germline V CDR1 and CDR2: MNHEY, SVGAGI. Deletions cut 0 bases from V and 4 bases from J, with 9 bases between. The CDR3 runs 14 residues. Here the CDR3 reads CASSYSKDSYGYTF. CDR3 nucleotide sequence: TGTGCCAGCAGTTACTCTAAAGACTCCTATGGCTACACCTTC.

The chain is built from TRBV5-4 and TRBJ1-2; 10 bases line up with TRBD1. CDR3 length equals 14 residues. J lost 8 bases, V lost 4 bases, and 8 bases had no gene match. Germline V lookup: CDR1 SGHNT, CDR2 YYREEE (reference sequence). CDR3 nucleotide sequence: TGTGCCAGCAGCCCCACCGGGACAGGGGAGGGCTACACCTTC. Its protein product is CASSPTGTGEGYTF.

J is TRBJ2-7 and V is TRBV29-1, with 9 bases matching TRBD2. The length of the CDR3 is 16 residues. Trimming at V came to 3 bases and at J to 5 bases, leaving 14 bases not matched to a gene. Germline values: CDR1 SQVTM, CDR2 ANQGSEA. The CDR3 protein is CSVERVGGGAVNEQYF. DNA for the CDR3: TGCAGCGTTGAGCGGGTCGGCGGGGGGGCCGTGAACGAGCAGTACTTC.

This clone was detected only a few times. This chain links TRBV4-1 with TRBJ1-5; D is ambiguous. V lost 2 bases to trimming and J lost 4 bases, with 9 bases between them. The CDR3 sequence is 14 residues long. Germline CDR1 MGHRA, CDR2 YSYEKL. CDR3 sequence: CASSQPGGNQPQHF. The CDR3 nucleotides read TGCGCCAGCAGCCAACCGGGAGGGAATCAGCCCCAGCATTTT.

The chain employs TRBV9 and TRBJ2-2; TRBD1 matches at 10 bases. Trimming took 4 bases from V and 5 from J; bases not matched to a gene: 11. CDR3 length: 17 amino acids. CDR1 and CDR2 (germline): SGDLS, YYNGEE. CDR3 protein: CASSRDRGSEGTGELFF. For the CDR3, the DNA is TGTGCCAGCAGCAGGGACAGGGGAAGTGAGGGAACCGGGGAGCTGTTTTTT. Full variable domain (rest looked up from reference TRBV9 and TRBJ2-2): DSGVTQTPKHLITATGQRVTLRCSPRSGDLSVYWYQQSLDQGLQFLIQYYNGEERAKGNILERFSAQQFPDLHSELNLSSLELGDSALYFCASSRDRGSEGTGELFFGEGSRLTVL.

This clone has only a few counts. The V gene is TRBV10-3, the J gene TRBJ1-1; 7 nucleotides agree with TRBD1. V trimming: 6 bases; J trimming: 3 bases; junction bases outside the gene matches: 10. From germline, CDR1 is ENHRY and CDR2 SYGVKD. The CDR3 extends over 15 amino acids. This CDR3 reads CAIRRTGDEDTEAFF. The CDR3 DNA sequence: TGTGCCATCAGGAGAACAGGGGATGAAGACACTGAAGCTTTCTTT.

Only a few counts were recorded for this clone. The rearrangement joins TRBV6-5 to TRBJ1-1; D is possibly TRBD1 (6 bases). Trimming took off 5 bases at V and 1 base at J, with 11 bases between the two ends. Germline assignment: CDR1 MNHEY and CDR2 SVGAGI. The CDR3 runs 14 residues. CDR3 protein: CASSHDRRNTEAFF. CDR3 coding DNA: TGTGCCAGCAGTCACGACAGGAGGAACACTGAAGCTTTCTTT.

The chain is built from TRBV18 and TRBJ1-2; no reliable D call. The CDR3 sequence is 12 residues long. The germline V gene encodes CDR1 KGHSH and CDR2 LQKENI. V shed 5 bases and J shed 2 bases, with 6 bases lying between them. As DNA, the CDR3 is TGTGCCAGCTCAACGGTCAACTATGGCTACACCTTC. Residues: CASSTVNYGYTF.

This clone was recorded only once. The chain employs TRBV19 and TRBJ2-3; unclear D gene. The CDR3 has 14 residues. Trimming pared 7 bases from V and 2 bases from J, leaving 13 bases between. The V gene's germline CDR1 is LNHDA and CDR2 SQIVND (reference sequence). CDR3 in amino acids: CASNQRPSTDTQYF. CDR3 in DNA: TGTGCCAGTAATCAGCGACCTTCCACAGATACGCAGTATTTT.

The count of this clone is one. The genes are TRBV7-8 and TRBJ1-1; 7 bases match TRBD1. Trimming cost V 1 base and J 5 bases; bases outside gene matches: 7. The CDR3 contains 15 residues. Germline CDR1 and CDR2: SGHVS and FQNEAQ. The CDR3 protein is CASSLDRGMGTEAFF. CDR3 sequence (DNA): TGTGCCAGCAGCTTAGACAGGGGAATGGGGACTGAAGCTTTCTTT. The variable domain in full, completed from reference TRBV7-8 and TRBJ1-1, reads GAGVSQSPRYKVAKRGQDVALRCDPISGHVSLFWYQQALGQGPEFLTYFQNEAQLDKSGLPSDRFFAERPEGSVSTLKIQRTQQEDSAVYLCASSLDRGMGTEAFFGQGTRLTVV.